Below are 10 T cell receptor beta chains sequenced from a single sample in a study of cytomegalovirus exposure and HLA in healthy donors. TCRdb keeps only in-frame clones here, not all; method: immunoSEQ multiplex PCR. There are some 150,000 clones in the sample; just over 85% occur only once, and over 6.5% lies in the top ten. Sequenced input: PBMCs. These receptors were obtained from a woman between 18 and 29 years old in good health and CMV-seropositive.

The V call is TRBV5-1, the J call TRBJ2-1, with D perhaps matching TRBD1 (6 bases). V was shortened by 0 bases and J by 6 bases, with 13 bases between the two germline ends. The CDR3 runs 15 residues. Looked up from germline, CDR1 is SGHRS and CDR2 is YFSETQ. CDR3 in DNA: TGCGCCAGCAGCTTGGAGTCAGGGGTACGCAATGAGCAGTTCTTC. It translates to CASSLESGVRNEQFF. The full variable domain, its missing parts supplied by reference TRBV5-1 and TRBJ2-1, is KAGVTQTPRYLIKTRGQQVTLSCSPISGHRSVSWYQQTPGQGLQFLFEYFSETQRNKGNFPGRFSGRQFSNSRSEMNVSTLELGDSALYLCASSLESGVRNEQFFGPGTRLTVL.

This chain links TRBV4-1 with TRBJ1-4, with D perhaps matching TRBD1 (5 bases). CDR3 length: 17 residues. Deletions cut 2 bases from V and 0 bases from J, with 13 bases between. The germline V gene has CDR1 MGHRA and CDR2 YSYEKL. In nucleotides, the CDR3 is TGCGCCAGCAGCCAACGAGGGGAGGTCGCAACTAATGAAAAACTGTTTTTT. This translates into CASSQRGEVATNEKLFF.

This chain uses TRBV4-3 with TRBJ1-2; 7 positions agree with TRBD1. Per germline, CDR1 LGHNA and CDR2 YSLEER. The CDR3 loop spans 12 amino acids. Unmatched junction bases numbered 5, after V lost 5 bases and J lost 8 bases. This CDR3 is CASSDRTGGYTF. The DNA for the CDR3 is TGCGCCAGCAGCGACCGGACAGGCGGCTACACCTTC.

The chain has TRBV5-1 and TRBJ1-2; D is possibly TRBD1 (6 bases). Germline CDR1 SGHRS, CDR2 YFSETQ. The CDR3 has 14 amino acids. Trimming left V 4 bases short and J 4 bases short, with 14 bases between. The CDR3 nucleotides read TGCGCCAGCAGCCCGGAGGGGGGGTTCTATGGCTACACCTTC. As protein: CASSPEGGFYGYTF.

The J gene is TRBJ2-7, the V gene TRBV27; possible D gene TRBD2, 6 bases. Trimming left V 3 bases short and J 1 base short, with 10 bases between. Germline V gene data show CDR1 as MNHEY and CDR2 as SMNVEV (reference sequence). CDR3 length equals 14 residues. In DNA form, the CDR3 reads TGTGCCAGCAGTTTTGGGGGGAAATCCTACGAGCAGTACTTC. Protein: CASSFGGKSYEQYF.

J is TRBJ1-1 and V is TRBV4-1, with D unclear. V dropped 0 bases and J dropped 6 bases, with 14 bases sitting between them. Germline CDR1 is MGHRA and CDR2 is YSYEKL. This CDR3 contains 15 residues. CDR3 in amino acids: CASSQDTARVAEAFF. CDR3 DNA sequence: TGCGCCAGCAGCCAAGATACAGCCCGTGTGGCTGAAGCTTTCTTT.

The CDR3 coding sequence is TGTGCCAGCAGTCGACAGGGGGCCGGGGAGCAGTTCTTC. Translated: CASSRQGAGEQFF. V and J are TRBV7-8 and TRBJ2-1; 10 nucleotides line up with TRBD1. V gave up 6 bases and J gave up 10 bases; unmatched junction bases: 6. CDR3 length: 13 amino acids. Germline V gene sequence: CDR1 SGHVS, CDR2 FQNEAQ. Complete variable domain (other parts from reference TRBV7-8 and TRBJ2-1): GAGVSQSPRYKVAKRGQDVALRCDPISGHVSLFWYQQALGQGPEFLTYFQNEAQLDKSGLPSDRFFAERPEGSVSTLKIQRTQQEDSAVYLCASSRQGAGEQFFGPGTRLTVL.

V usage is TRBV27 and J usage is TRBJ1-1; D is perhaps TRBD1 (5 bases). The CDR3 loop spans 16 amino acids. Germline CDR1 reads MNHEY; CDR2 reads SMNVEV (reference sequence). Trimming removed 2 bases at V and 4 bases at J, with 17 bases between. The CDR3 protein is CASSLAGGGLSTEAFF. The CDR3 DNA reads TGTGCCAGCAGTTTAGCCGGGGGAGGGTTGAGCACTGAAGCTTTCTTT.

The V call is TRBV30, the J call TRBJ1-6; D uncertain. In germline, CDR1 is GTSNPN, CDR2 SVGIG (reference sequence). V was clipped by 0 bases and J by 5 bases, with 11 bases between them. This CDR3 contains 15 residues. The CDR3 spells CAWSVGRVDNSPLHF. The CDR3 coding sequence is TGTGCCTGGAGTGTAGGGAGGGTCGATAATTCACCCCTCCACTTT.

This clone appeared once. CDR3 nucleotide sequence: TGTGCCTGGGGACAGGGGGCAGTTGAAGCTTTCTTT. This encodes CAWGQGAVEAFF. The chain has TRBV30 and TRBJ1-1; TRBD1 matches 11 bases. The V segment lost 5 bases and the J segment 7 bases; nucleotides outside the gene matches: 3. This CDR3 spans 12 amino acids. Germline-derived CDR1 and CDR2 are GTSNPN and SVGIG (reference sequence).